These T cell receptor beta chains were read from a single sample in a study of cytomegalovirus exposure and HLA in healthy donors. The method was immunoSEQ multiplex PCR; TCRdb's version includes in-frame clones alone and lacks a portion of them. The repertoire has roughly 150,000 clones, more than 70% of them found once; the top ten carry around 1.7%. Sequenced: PBMCs. These receptors all come from a middle-aged woman in good health and CMV-seronegative. CDR3s include the opening cysteine and the closing phenylalanine or tryptophan. D genes are given only for firm matches. Only part of the rows carry a size: once, few, many, or a class if the clone is expanded.

TRBJ1-5 TRBV6-5 TRBD1 . CASSTTGGNQPQHF TGTGCCAGCAGCACTACAGGGGGCAATCAGCCCCAGCATTTT
TRBJ1-2 TRBV2 TRBD1 . CASTPETGYYGYTF TGTGCCAGCACTCCTGAGACAGGGTACTATGGCTACACCTTC
TRBJ2-1 TRBV18 TRBD1 . CASSRDRGPGIGEQFF TGTGCCAGCTCACGGGACAGGGGGCCTGGTATAGGTGAGCAGTTCTTC
TRBJ2-7 TRBV5-1 . few CASSDSGLAYEQYF TGCGCCAGCAGCGACTCGGGACTTGCCTACGAGCAGTACTTC
TRBJ1-2 TRBV6-1 . once CASSEYRSVGGYTF TGTGCCAGCAGTGAATACAGGTCTGTAGGGGGCTACACCTTC
TRBJ2-1 TRBV7-7 TRBD2 . CASSPRTSGSSGNEQFF TGTGCCAGCAGCCCCCGGACTAGCGGGAGTTCAGGGAATGAGCAGTTCTTC
TRBJ1-4 TRBV27 TRBD1 once CASSGRGPEKLFF TGTGCCAGCAGTGGAAGGGGGCCAGAAAAACTGTTTTTT
TRBJ1-1 TRBV2 . few CASSEGGGVDTEAFF TGTGCCAGCAGTGAAGGAGGAGGGGTGGACACTGAAGCTTTCTTT
TRBJ2-7 TRBV5-4 TRBD1 . CASSLPGTGGNEQYF TGTGCCAGCAGCTTGCCCGGGACAGGGGGCAACGAGCAGTACTTC
TRBJ1-2 TRBV7-9 . . CSSRGRDYGYTF TGTTCCAGCCGGGGGAGGGACTATGGCTACACCTTC
TRBJ1-4 TRBV2 . few CASSEALSFGGVHEKLFF TGTGCCAGCAGTGAAGCGCTTTCGTTCGGGGGTGTTCATGAAAAACTGTTTTTT
TRBJ1-2 TRBV5-1 TRBD1 once CASSTGQGVYGYTF TGCGCCAGCAGCACGGGACAGGGGGTCTACGGCTACACCTTC
TRBJ1-3 TRBV9 TRBD1 . CASSVGQGAWGNTIYF TGTGCCAGCAGCGTAGGACAGGGGGCGTGGGGAAACACCATATATTTT
TRBJ1-1 TRBV9 TRBD1 . CASSVVQGAYAFF TGTGCCAGCAGCGTAGTCCAGGGGGCGTATGCTTTCTTT
TRBJ2-7 TRBV28 . . CASSFIGRSEQYF TGTGCCAGCAGTTTTATCGGCCGGAGCGAGCAGTACTTC
TRBJ2-1 TRBV10-1 . few CASGPSYNEQFF TGCGCCAGCGGGCCTTCCTACAATGAGCAGTTCTTC
TRBJ1-2 TRBV5-4 TRBD1 . CASSLDRGQDGYTF TGTGCCAGCAGCTTAGACAGGGGGCAAGATGGCTACACCTTC
TRBJ2-4 TRBV30 TRBD1 . CAWSGGQGLIQYF TGTGCCTGGTCTGGCGGACAGGGGTTAATTCAGTACTTC
TRBJ2-7 TRBV27 TRBD1 . CASSGAGQGAYEQYF TGTGCCAGCAGTGGTGCGGGACAGGGGGCCTACGAGCAGTACTTC
TRBJ2-7 TRBV4-1 TRBD1 . CASSQPTGTGGGEQYF TGCGCCAGCAGCCAGCCTACCGGGACAGGGGGCGGCGAGCAGTACTTC
TRBJ2-7 TRBV6-1 TRBD1 . CASSVQGNEQYF TGTGCCAGCAGTGTACAGGGGAACGAGCAGTACTTC
TRBJ2-3 TRBV10-3 TRBD2 few CAINSGGSTDTQYF TGTGCCATCAATAGCGGGGGGTCAACAGATACGCAGTATTTT
TRBJ2-3 TRBV5-1 . . CASSPGGDTQYF TGCGCCAGCAGCCCTGGAGGGGATACGCAGTATTTT
TRBJ1-5 TRBV18 . . CASSQQGIVKPQHF TGTGCCAGCTCACAACAGGGTATTGTGAAGCCCCAGCATTTT
TRBJ1-1 TRBV11-3 . . CASSRDSSGVTEAFF TGTGCCAGCAGCCGCGACTCGTCAGGGGTGACTGAAGCTTTCTTT
TRBJ2-7 TRBV5-1 TRBD1 . CASSYGTGYYEQYF TGCGCCAGCAGCTACGGGACAGGGTACTACGAGCAGTACTTC
TRBJ1-1 TRBV19 . . CASKQGNTEAFF TGTGCCAGTAAACAGGGGAACACTGAAGCTTTCTTT
TRBJ1-4 TRBV13 TRBD1 . CASRDRDEKLFF TGTGCCAGCAGAGACAGGGATGAAAAACTGTTTTTT
TRBJ2-5 TRBV19 TRBD1 . CASSLGQQETQYF TGTGCCAGTAGTTTGGGACAGCAAGAGACCCAGTACTTC
TRBJ2-3 TRBV4-1 . . CASSQRGSIADTQYF TGCGCCAGCAGCCAACGGGGGAGTATTGCAGATACGCAGTATTTT
TRBJ1-2 TRBV4-2 . few CASSQGGVNYGYTF TGTGCCAGCAGCCAAGGCGGGGTGAACTATGGCTACACCTTC
TRBJ2-7 TRBV18 . . CASSPQEARMKYF TGTGCCAGCTCACCACAGGAGGCACGGATGAAGTACTTC
TRBJ2-3 TRBV5-1 TRBD1 . CASSTGTGEADTQYF TGCGCCAGCAGTACCGGGACAGGGGAGGCAGATACGCAGTATTTT
TRBJ2-7 TRBV9 TRBD1 . CASSAWDREFTGYEQYF TGTGCCAGCAGCGCATGGGACAGGGAGTTCACGGGCTACGAGCAGTACTTC
TRBJ1-3 TRBV6-1 . . CASSEANLQGFRNTIYF TGTGCCAGCAGTGAAGCGAATCTTCAGGGGTTCAGAAACACCATATATTTT
TRBJ2-7 TRBV30 . . CAWSVPGGGGYEQYF TGTGCCTGGAGTGTACCCGGAGGTGGTGGTTACGAGCAGTACTTC
TRBJ2-3 TRBV6-1 TRBD2 . CASSDRGGGGLQDTQYF TGTGCCAGCAGTGATCGGGGCGGGGGGGGACTCCAGGATACGCAGTATTTT
TRBJ1-5 TRBV5-4 . . CASSRTREEPQHF TGTGCCAGCAGTCGGACAAGAGAAGAGCCCCAGCATTTT
TRBJ2-7 TRBV4-1 TRBD1 few CASSQGSTGLGYEQYF TGCGCCAGCAGCCAGGGCTCGACAGGGTTAGGCTACGAGCAGTACTTC
TRBJ1-5 TRBV23-1 . . CASSQPRAGGYSNQPQHF TGCGCCAGCAGTCAGCCCAGGGCCGGGGGATATAGCAATCAGCCCCAGCATTTT
TRBJ1-1 TRBV5-5 . . CASSSLTQLTEAFF TGTGCCAGCAGCTCACTTACACAGCTCACTGAAGCTTTCTTT
TRBJ1-2 TRBV28 . . CASADLSGYTF TGTGCCAGCGCCGACTTGTCTGGCTACACCTTC
TRBJ1-4 TRBV18 TRBD1 . CASSSQGAGSEKLFF TGTGCCAGCTCGTCTCAGGGGGCAGGAAGTGAAAAACTGTTTTTT
TRBJ2-1 TRBV6-1 TRBD2 once CASSERWRERVNEQFF TGTGCCAGCAGTGAAAGGTGGCGGGAGCGGGTAAATGAGCAGTTCTTC
TRBJ1-2 TRBV6-5 . . CASSDPKRGYGYTF TGTGCCAGCAGTGACCCCAAGCGGGGGTATGGCTACACCTTC
TRBJ1-5 TRBV7-9 . . CASSSAGGSNQPQHF TGTGCCAGCAGCTCCGCCGGGGGAAGCAATCAGCCCCAGCATTTT
TRBJ2-5 TRBV11-2 . . CASSRSSRGETQYF TGTGCCAGCAGCCGATCAAGTAGGGGGGAGACCCAGTACTTC
TRBJ1-2 TRBV13 TRBD1 . CASSSGTGRYGYTF TGTGCCAGCAGCTCCGGGACAGGGCGGTACGGCTACACCTTC
TRBJ1-1 TRBV27 . . CASSPDGGAASTEAFF TGTGCCAGCAGTCCCGATGGGGGGGCGGCGTCCACTGAAGCTTTCTTT
TRBJ2-7 TRBV30 . once CAWSKGTYILTYEQYF TGTGCCTGGAGTAAGGGGACTTATATTCTCACCTACGAGCAGTACTTC
TRBJ1-1 TRBV19 . . CASSMRSEAFF TGTGCCAGTAGTATGAGGTCTGAAGCTTTCTTT
TRBJ2-7 TRBV10-1 TRBD1 . CASSEGTGEAYEQYF TGCGCCAGCAGTGAGGGGACAGGGGAAGCCTACGAGCAGTACTTC
TRBJ2-3 TRBV5-8 . . CASSLRQRTDTQYF TGTGCCAGCAGCTTGCGGCAGAGGACAGATACGCAGTATTTT
TRBJ2-1 TRBV2 . . CASSEYFLRNTNEQFF TGTGCCAGCAGTGAATACTTCCTCAGGAACACAAATGAGCAGTTCTTC
TRBJ1-1 TRBV25-1 . . CASSDGQINTEAFF TGTGCCAGCAGTGACGGACAGATTAACACTGAAGCTTTCTTT